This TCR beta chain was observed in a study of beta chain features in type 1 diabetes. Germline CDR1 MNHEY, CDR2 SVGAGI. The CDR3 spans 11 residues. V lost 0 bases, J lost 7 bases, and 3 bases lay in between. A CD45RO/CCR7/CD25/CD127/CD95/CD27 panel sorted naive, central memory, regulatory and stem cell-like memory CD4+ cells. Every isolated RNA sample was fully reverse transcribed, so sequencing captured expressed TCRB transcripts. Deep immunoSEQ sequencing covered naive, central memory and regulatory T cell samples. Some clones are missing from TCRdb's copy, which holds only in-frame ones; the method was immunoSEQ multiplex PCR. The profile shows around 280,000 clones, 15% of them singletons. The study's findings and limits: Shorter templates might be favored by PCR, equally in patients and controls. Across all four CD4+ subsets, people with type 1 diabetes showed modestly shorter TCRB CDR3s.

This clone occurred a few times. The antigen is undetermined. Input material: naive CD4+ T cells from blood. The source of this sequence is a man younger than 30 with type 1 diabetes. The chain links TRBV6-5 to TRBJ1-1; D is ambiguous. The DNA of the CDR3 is TGTGCCAGCAGTTACTCACATGAAGCTTTCTTT. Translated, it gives CASSYSHEAFF.